Below are 18 T cell receptor beta chains sequenced from a single sample in a study of blood T cell repertoires in COVID-19. Generated by immunoSEQ multiplex PCR, the TCRdb table keeps only in-frame clones and is missing some. The sample holds some 100,000 clones, 85% to 90% seen once. The sequencing sample was made of peripheral blood. The receptors shown here come from a human donor in a cohort sampled during active COVID-19.

This chain connects TRBV28 to TRBJ2-4, with 7 positions matching TRBD1. CDR1 is MDHEN, CDR2 SYDVKM, per germline. The CDR3 sequence is 16 residues long. V gave up 5 bases and J gave up 0 bases; unmatched junction bases: 7. The CDR3 region has the DNA TGTGCCAGCAGTCCTCCGGGACAGAGAGCCAAAAACATTCAGTACTTC. It encodes CASSPPGQRAKNIQYF.

The V gene is TRBV5-4, the J gene TRBJ2-1; 10 nucleotides agree with TRBD2. Germline V gene data show CDR1 as SGHNT and CDR2 as YYREEE (reference sequence). The V gene end was trimmed by 4 bases and the J gene end by 9 bases; junction bases not matched to a gene: 13. There are 16 residues in the CDR3. CDR3: CASSRTGTASGGEQFF. CDR3 nucleotides: TGTGCCAGCAGCAGGACCGGGACGGCTAGCGGGGGTGAGCAGTTCTTC.

The chain uses TRBV6-1 and TRBJ2-7; 7 nucleotides line up with TRBD1. CDR1 and CDR2 (germline): MNHNS, SASEGT. Trimming removed 3 bases from V and 3 bases from J; junction bases left unmatched: 8. The CDR3 runs to 15 residues. In DNA form, the CDR3 reads TGTGCCAGCAGTGATCAACCGGGACAGAGCTACGAGCAGTACTTC. This codes for CASSDQPGQSYEQYF.

The V call is TRBV18, the J call TRBJ1-2, with 10 bases fitting TRBD1. Unmatched junction bases numbered 6, after V lost 4 bases and J lost 7 bases. Germline assignment: CDR1 KGHSH and CDR2 LQKENI. The CDR3 sequence is 14 residues long. CDR3 sequence: CASSREGQGLGYTF. CDR3 in DNA: TGTGCCAGCTCACGAGAGGGACAGGGGCTTGGCTACACCTTC.

This clone is a singleton in its sample. This rearrangement joins TRBV9 to TRBJ2-1, with TRBD1 matching 9 bases. Losses at the gene ends were 0 bases for V and 6 bases for J; bases not matched to a gene: 4. This CDR3 is 15 amino acids long. The germline gives CDR1 SGDLS, CDR2 YYNGEE. The CDR3 DNA reads as TGTGCCAGCAGCGTAGGTCACAGGGGGCTCAATGAGCAGTTCTTC. Residues: CASSVGHRGLNEQFF.

The chain links TRBV30 to TRBJ1-5; 7 positions match TRBD1. V dropped 0 bases and J dropped 4; count of bases not matched to a gene: 6. Germline CDR1 reads GTSNPN; CDR2 reads SVGIG (reference sequence). There are 15 residues in the CDR3. DNA of the CDR3: TGTGCCTGGAGTGTACTGGGACAGAGTAATCAGCCCCAGCATTTT. Translating gives CAWSVLGQSNQPQHF.

This clone was seen a handful of times. The chain combines TRBV28 with TRBJ1-1; 8 nucleotides match TRBD1. The germline CDR1 and CDR2 sequences are MDHEN and SYDVKM. The J segment lost 1 base and the V segment lost 3 bases, leaving 7 bases of the junction unmatched. This CDR3 contains 16 residues. CDR3 coding DNA: TGTGCCAGCAGTTTCTCCCTCAGGGGGCAGAACACTGAAGCTTTCTTT. It translates to CASSFSLRGQNTEAFF.

The rearrangement links TRBV2 to TRBJ1-3; D remains unclear. The CDR3 sequence is 12 residues long. Deletions cut 4 bases from V and 4 bases from J, with 5 bases between. CDR1 SNHLY and CDR2 FYNNEI come from the germline V gene. DNA of the CDR3: TGTGCCAGCAGTGCATCCGGAAACACCATATATTTT. It specifies CASSASGNTIYF.

The gene calls are TRBV3-1 (or the pseudogene TRBV3-2) and TRBJ2-1; D not certain. Germline loops: CDR1 LGHDT, CDR2 YNNKEL (reference sequence). V dropped 4 bases and J dropped 1 base, with 8 bases sitting between them. The CDR3 consists of 14 residues. In DNA form, the CDR3 reads TGTGCCAGCAGCCCGACCGGGTCCTACAATGAGCAGTTCTTC. As protein: CASSPTGSYNEQFF.

This clone appeared once. The genes are TRBV4-1 and TRBJ2-2; maybe TRBD1 (6 bases). The CDR3 is 16 amino acids. Germline V lookup: CDR1 MGHRA, CDR2 YSYEKL. V shed 4 bases and J shed 0 bases, with 12 bases lying between them. CDR3: CASSRGDTSNTGELFF. CDR3 nucleotide sequence: TGCGCCAGCAGCCGAGGGGACACTTCGAACACCGGGGAGCTGTTTTTT.

This rearrangement joins TRBV28 to TRBJ2-2; 7 bases map to TRBD1. This CDR3 is built from 16 residues. CDR1 is MDHEN, CDR2 SYDVKM, per germline. J lost 4 bases, V lost 6 bases, and 11 bases had no gene match. CDR3 amino acids: CASSFWGQPSTGELFF. CDR3 in DNA: TGTGCCAGCAGCTTTTGGGGACAGCCGAGCACCGGGGAGCTGTTTTTT.

The gene calls are TRBV9 and TRBJ2-7, with 9 bases aligning to TRBD2. The CDR3 has 14 amino acids. The ends lost 0 bases at V and 3 bases at J; junction bases unmatched: 1. CDR1 and CDR2 from the germline V gene are SGDLS and YYNGEE. The CDR3 coding sequence is TGTGCCAGCAGCGTAGCTAGCGGGAACTACGAGCAGTACTTC. Translated: CASSVASGNYEQYF.

The chain is built from TRBV27 and TRBJ1-5; 11 nucleotides align to TRBD1. J was trimmed by 11 bases and V by 5 bases; bases with no gene match: 8. Germline CDR1 MNHEY, CDR2 SMNVEV (reference sequence). CDR3 length equals 14 residues. The CDR3 here is CASSGGTGGRAQHF. The DNA of the CDR3 is TGTGCCAGCAGTGGAGGGACAGGGGGTAGGGCCCAGCATTTT.

This chain joins TRBV28 and TRBJ2-7, with D uncertain. V gave up 1 base and J gave up 1 base, with 8 bases separating them. Germline lookup yields CDR1 MDHEN and CDR2 SYDVKM. CDR3 length: 14 residues. For the CDR3, the DNA is TGTGCCAGCAGTTTATTGACATTTTCCTACGAGCAGTACTTC. It yields the protein CASSLLTFSYEQYF.

J is TRBJ2-3 and V is TRBV3-1 (or the pseudogene TRBV3-2); TRBD2 matches at 7 bases. J gave up 0 bases and V 4 bases, and 7 bases lay outside the gene matches. Germline-derived CDR1 and CDR2 are LGHDT and YNNKEL (reference sequence). CDR3 length: 16 amino acids. CDR3 in DNA: TGTGCCAGCAGCCTCAGGCTAGCGGTTAGCACAGATACGCAGTATTTT. This sequence encodes CASSLRLAVSTDTQYF.

In its sample, this clone was seen many times. The V and J genes are TRBV4-1 and TRBJ2-1; 12 nucleotides align to TRBD2. Trimming took 0 bases from V and 4 from J; bases not matched to a gene: 1. This CDR3 spans 16 amino acids. The germline CDR1 and CDR2 sequences are MGHRA and YSYEKL. The CDR3 loop reads CASSQETSGGYNEQFF. The CDR3 DNA reads as TGCGCCAGCAGCCAAGAGACTAGCGGGGGATACAATGAGCAGTTCTTC.

The chain uses TRBV28 and TRBJ2-7; 16 nucleotides match TRBD2. From germline, CDR1 is MDHEN and CDR2 SYDVKM. The CDR3 sequence is 18 residues long. V shed 3 bases and J 5 bases; nucleotides not matched to a gene: 10. CDR3 sequence reads: CASSFPGTSGRARHEQYF. The CDR3 DNA is TGTGCCAGCAGTTTCCCCGGGACTAGCGGGAGGGCCAGGCACGAGCAGTACTTC.

The chain has TRBV27 and TRBJ1-1; D uncertain. V lost 6 bases and J 3 bases, leaving 5 bases between the germline ends. Germline V gene lookup returns CDR1 MNHEY and CDR2 SMNVEV (reference sequence). The CDR3 covers 11 residues. CDR3 coding DNA: TGTGCCAGCAGCTTCCACACTGAAGCTTTCTTT. Amino acid sequence: CASSFHTEAFF.